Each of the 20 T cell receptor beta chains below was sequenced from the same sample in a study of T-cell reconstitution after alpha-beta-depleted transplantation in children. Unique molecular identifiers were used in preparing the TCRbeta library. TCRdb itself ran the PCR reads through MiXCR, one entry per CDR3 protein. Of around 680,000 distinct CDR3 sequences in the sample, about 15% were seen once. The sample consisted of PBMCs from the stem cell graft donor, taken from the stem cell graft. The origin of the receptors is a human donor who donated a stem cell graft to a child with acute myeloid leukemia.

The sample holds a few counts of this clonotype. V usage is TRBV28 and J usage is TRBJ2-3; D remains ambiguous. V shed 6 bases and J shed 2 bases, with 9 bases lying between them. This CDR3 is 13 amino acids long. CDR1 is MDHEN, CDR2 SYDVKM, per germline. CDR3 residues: CASRPLDTDTQYF. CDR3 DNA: TGTGCCAGCAGGCCTTTGGACACAGATACGCAGTATTTT.

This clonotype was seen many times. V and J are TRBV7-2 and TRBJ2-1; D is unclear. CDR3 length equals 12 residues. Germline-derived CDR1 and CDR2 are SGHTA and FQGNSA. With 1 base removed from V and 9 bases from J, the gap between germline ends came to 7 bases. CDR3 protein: CASSLGTAEQFF. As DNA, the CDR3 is TGTGCCAGCAGCTTAGGCACGGCTGAGCAGTTCTTC.

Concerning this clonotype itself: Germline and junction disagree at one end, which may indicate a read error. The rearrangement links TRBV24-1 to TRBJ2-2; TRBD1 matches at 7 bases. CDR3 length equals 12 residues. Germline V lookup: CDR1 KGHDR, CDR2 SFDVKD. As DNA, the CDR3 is TGTGCCACCAGTGATTTGGACAGGGAGTTGTTTTTT. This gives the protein CATSDLDRELFF.

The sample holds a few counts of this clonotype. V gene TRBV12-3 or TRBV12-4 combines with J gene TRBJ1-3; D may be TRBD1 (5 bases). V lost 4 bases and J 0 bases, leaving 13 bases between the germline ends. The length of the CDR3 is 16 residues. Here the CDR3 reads CASSSRQTRSGNTIYF. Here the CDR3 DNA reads TGTGCCAGCAGTTCCCGACAGACCCGCTCTGGAAACACCATATATTTT.

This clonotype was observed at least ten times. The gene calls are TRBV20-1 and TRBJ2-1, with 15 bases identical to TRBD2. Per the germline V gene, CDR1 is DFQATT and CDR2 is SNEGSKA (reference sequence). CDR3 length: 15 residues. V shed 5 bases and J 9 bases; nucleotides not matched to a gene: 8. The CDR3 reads CSASGLAGGLGEQFF. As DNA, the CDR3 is TGCAGTGCTTCCGGACTAGCGGGGGGGCTAGGTGAGCAGTTCTTC.

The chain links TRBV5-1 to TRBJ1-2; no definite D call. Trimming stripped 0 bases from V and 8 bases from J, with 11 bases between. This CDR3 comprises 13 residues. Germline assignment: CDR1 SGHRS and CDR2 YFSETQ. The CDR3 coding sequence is TGCGCCAGCAGCTTGGAGAGGGTCAACGGCTACACCTTC. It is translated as CASSLERVNGYTF.

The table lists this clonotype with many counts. CDR3 sequence (DNA): TGTGCCAGCAGCTTAGTGGGGACAGGGGTTAATAGTCATGGCTACACCTTC. Its translation is CASSLVGTGVNSHGYTF. The chain has TRBV7-2 and TRBJ1-2; 10 nucleotides agree with TRBD1. J was trimmed by 6 bases and V by 1 base; bases with no gene match: 11. CDR1 and CDR2 (germline): SGHTA, FQGNSA. The CDR3 runs 17 residues.

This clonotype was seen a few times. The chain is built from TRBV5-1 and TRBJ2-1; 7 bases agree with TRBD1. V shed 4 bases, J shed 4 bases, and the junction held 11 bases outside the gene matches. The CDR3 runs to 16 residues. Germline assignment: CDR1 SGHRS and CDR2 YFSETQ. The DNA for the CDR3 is TGCGCCAGCAGCCAGCGGACAGGCAAAAGGTACAATGAGCAGTTCTTC. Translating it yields CASSQRTGKRYNEQFF.

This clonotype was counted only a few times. CDR3 nucleotides: TGTGCCAGCAGTTCCAGACAGGGGCGAGATACGCAGTATTTT. Its protein product is CASSSRQGRDTQYF. V is TRBV12-3 or TRBV12-4 and J is TRBJ2-3; 8 bases are a match to TRBD1. The length of the CDR3 is 14 residues. V trimming: 4 bases; J trimming: 5 bases; junction bases outside the gene matches: 5.

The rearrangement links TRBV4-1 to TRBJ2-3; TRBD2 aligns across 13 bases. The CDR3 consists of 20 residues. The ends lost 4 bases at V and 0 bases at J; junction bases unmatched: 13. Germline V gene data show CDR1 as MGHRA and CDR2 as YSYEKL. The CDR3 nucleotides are TGCGCCAGCAGCCGCCTAGGACTAGCGGGGGCCCTTACTAGCACAGATACGCAGTATTTT. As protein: CASSRLGLAGALTSTDTQYF.

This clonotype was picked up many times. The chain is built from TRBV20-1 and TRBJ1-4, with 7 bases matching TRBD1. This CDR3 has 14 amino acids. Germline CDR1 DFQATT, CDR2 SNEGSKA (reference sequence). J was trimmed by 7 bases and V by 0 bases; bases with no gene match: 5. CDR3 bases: TGCAGTGCTAGAGAGACAGGGCGGGGTGAAAAACTGTTTTTT. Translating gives CSARETGRGEKLFF.

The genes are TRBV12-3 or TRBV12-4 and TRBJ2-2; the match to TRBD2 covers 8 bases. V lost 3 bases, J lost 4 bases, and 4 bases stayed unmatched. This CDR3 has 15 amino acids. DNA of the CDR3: TGTGCCAGCAGTTTCGCCAGCGGGGGCACCGGGGAGCTGTTTTTT. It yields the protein CASSFASGGTGELFF.

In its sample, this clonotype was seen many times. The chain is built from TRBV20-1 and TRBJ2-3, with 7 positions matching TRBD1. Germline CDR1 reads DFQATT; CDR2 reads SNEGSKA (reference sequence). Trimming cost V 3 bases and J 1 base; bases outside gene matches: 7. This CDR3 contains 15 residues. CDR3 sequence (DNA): TGCAGTGCTAGGGGGGCGCAGGGGGGCACAGATACGCAGTATTTT. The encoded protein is CSARGAQGGTDTQYF.

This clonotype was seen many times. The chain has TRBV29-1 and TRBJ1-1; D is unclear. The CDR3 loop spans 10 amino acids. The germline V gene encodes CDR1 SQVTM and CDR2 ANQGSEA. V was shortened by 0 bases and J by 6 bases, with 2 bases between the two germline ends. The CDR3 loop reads CSVEDAEAFF. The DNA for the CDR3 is TGCAGCGTTGAAGACGCTGAAGCTTTCTTT.

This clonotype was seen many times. The CDR3 spells CASNLPGQNEKLFF. Written as DNA, the CDR3 is TGTGCCAGTAACCTCCCGGGACAGAATGAAAAACTGTTTTTT. This chain joins TRBV19 and TRBJ1-4, with TRBD1 matching 7 bases. In germline, CDR1 is LNHDA, CDR2 SQIVND (reference sequence). This CDR3 has 14 residues. Losses at the gene ends were 7 bases for V and 5 bases for J; bases not matched to a gene: 7.

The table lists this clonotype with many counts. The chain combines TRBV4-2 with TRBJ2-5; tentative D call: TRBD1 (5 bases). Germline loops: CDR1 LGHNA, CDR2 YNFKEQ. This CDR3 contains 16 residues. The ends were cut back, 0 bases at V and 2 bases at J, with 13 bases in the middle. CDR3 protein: CASSQDPGQGQETQYF. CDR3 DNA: TGTGCCAGCAGCCAAGATCCCGGGCAGGGTCAAGAGACCCAGTACTTC.

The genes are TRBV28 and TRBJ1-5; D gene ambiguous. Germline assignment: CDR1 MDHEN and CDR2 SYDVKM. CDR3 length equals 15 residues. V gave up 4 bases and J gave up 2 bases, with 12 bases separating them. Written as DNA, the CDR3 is TGTGCCAGCAGTTCCGGGGAAGTGGGCAATCAGCCCCAGCATTTT. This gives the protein CASSSGEVGNQPQHF.

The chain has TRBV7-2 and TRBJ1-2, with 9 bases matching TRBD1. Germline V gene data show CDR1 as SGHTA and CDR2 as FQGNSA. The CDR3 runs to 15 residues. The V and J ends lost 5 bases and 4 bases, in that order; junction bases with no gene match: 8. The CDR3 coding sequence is TGTGCCAGCAGCCCGCGGACAGGGGCGGCCTATGGCTACACCTTC. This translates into CASSPRTGAAYGYTF.

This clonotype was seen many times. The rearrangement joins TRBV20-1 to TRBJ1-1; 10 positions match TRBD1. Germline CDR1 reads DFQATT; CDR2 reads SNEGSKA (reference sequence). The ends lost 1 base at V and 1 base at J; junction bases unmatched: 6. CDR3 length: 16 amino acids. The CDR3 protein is CSARALTGGTNTEAFF. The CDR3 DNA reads TGCAGTGCTAGAGCGTTGACAGGGGGCACGAACACTGAAGCTTTCTTT.

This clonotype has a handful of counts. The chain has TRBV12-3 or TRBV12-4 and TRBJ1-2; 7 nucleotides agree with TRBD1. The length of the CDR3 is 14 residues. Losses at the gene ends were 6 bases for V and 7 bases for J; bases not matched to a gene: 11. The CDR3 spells CASSLDRSIGGYTF. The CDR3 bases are TGTGCCAGCAGCCTGGACAGGTCCATTGGTGGCTACACCTTC.